Each of the 27 T cell receptor beta chains below was sequenced from the same sample in a study of T cells in Graves' hyperthyroidism and ophthalmopathy. There were TCR beta CDR3 regions amplified from RNA transcripts. An initial round of RT-PCR targeting the TCR CDR3 relied on the HTBI primer set. TCRdb analysed the multiplex PCR reads with MiXCR anew, one entry per CDR3 protein. The sample holds 50,000 to 60,000 distinct CDR3 sequences, less than 60% seen once. Sequenced input: blood. The receptor set was obtained from a woman in her 50s with Graves' ophthalmopathy.

This clonotype was found many times. V usage is TRBV19 and J usage is TRBJ1-2, with a tentative D call TRBD1 (6 bases). V lost 9 bases, J lost 2 bases, and 16 bases lay in between. There are 14 residues in the CDR3. CDR1 LNHDA and CDR2 SQIVND come from the germline V gene (reference sequence). CDR3 sequence (DNA): TGTGCCAGCCGTAGTGCGGGGGGCAACTATGGCTACACCTTC. It codes for CASRSAGGNYGYTF.

This clonotype was counted only a few times. The chain carries TRBV18 and TRBJ1-5, with 10 bases identical to TRBD1. The ends lost 2 bases at V and 6 bases at J; junction bases unmatched: 4. The CDR3 loop spans 15 amino acids. The germline V gene has CDR1 KGHSH and CDR2 LQKENI. In DNA form, the CDR3 reads TGTGCCAGCTCACCATCGACAGGGGGCCTTCAGCCCCAGCATTTT. This gives the protein CASSPSTGGLQPQHF.

The chain carries TRBV20-1 and TRBJ2-1; 16 positions match TRBD2. This CDR3 has 15 amino acids. Germline CDR1 DFQATT, CDR2 SNEGSKA (reference sequence). The V and J ends lost 5 bases and 8 bases, in that order; junction bases with no gene match: 6. CDR3 bases: TGCAGTGCTTCGGGACTAGCGGGAGGGCCTGATGAGCAGTTCTTC. Translation: CSASGLAGGPDEQFF.

The sample holds many counts of this clonotype. The chain couples TRBV10-3 to TRBJ2-7; 7 bases fit TRBD2. Trimming cost V 6 bases and J 6 bases; bases outside gene matches: 14. The germline V gene has CDR1 ENHRY and CDR2 SYGVKD. The CDR3 runs 15 residues. The CDR3 DNA reads TGTGCCATCAGGGGGGTAACAGGTTTAGCGGGCGAGCAGTACTTC. Translation gives CAIRGVTGLAGEQYF.

Regarding this clonotype: One junction end does not reproduce the germline sequence, and a read error may be involved. This chain joins TRBV9 and TRBJ2-3, with D possibly matching TRBD2 (6 bases). Germline V gives CDR1 SGDLS, CDR2 YYNGEE. This CDR3 spans 17 amino acids. Here the CDR3 reads CASSVEAGTTSTDTQCF. The CDR3, as DNA: TGTGCCAGCAGCGTAGAGGCAGGAACAACTAGCACAGATACGCAGTGTTTT.

The chain uses TRBV20-1 and TRBJ2-1; TRBD1 is a possible D gene (5 bases). Germline V lookup: CDR1 DFQATT, CDR2 SNEGSKA (reference sequence). V gave up 0 bases and J gave up 4 bases, with 16 bases separating them. This CDR3 region has 16 residues. CDR3 residues: CSARDAVRESYNEQFF. The CDR3 nucleotides are TGCAGTGCTAGAGACGCGGTCAGGGAAAGTTACAATGAGCAGTTCTTC.

In this sample, this clonotype turned up many times. The V call is TRBV5-6, the J call TRBJ2-7, with 10 bases matching TRBD1. Unmatched junction bases numbered 8, after V lost 6 bases and J lost 2 bases. Germline V CDR1 and CDR2: SGHDT, YYEEEE. The CDR3 length is 15 residues. The chain's CDR3 is CASKTGTGVAYEQYF. In nucleotides, the CDR3 is TGTGCCAGCAAAACCGGGACAGGGGTGGCCTACGAGCAGTACTTC.

The sample holds many counts of this clonotype. The gene calls are TRBV5-6 and TRBJ2-3; 9 bases agree with TRBD2. CDR3 size: 16 residues. The germline V gene encodes CDR1 SGHDT and CDR2 YYEEEE. Losses at the gene ends were 4 bases for V and 3 bases for J; bases not matched to a gene: 9. This chain's CDR3 is CASSPLIAGVTDTQYF. CDR3 coding DNA: TGTGCCAGCAGCCCTCTAATAGCGGGAGTAACAGATACGCAGTATTTT. Full variable domain (rest looked up from reference TRBV5-6 and TRBJ2-3): DAGVTQSPTHLIKTRGQQVTLRCSPKSGHDTVSWYQQALGQGPQFIFQYYEEEERQRGNFPDRFSGHQFPNYSSELNVNALLLGDSALYLCASSPLIAGVTDTQYFGPGTRLTVL.

In this sample, this clonotype turned up many times. The genes are TRBV9 and TRBJ2-3; tentatively, D is TRBD1 (6 bases). V gave up 0 bases and J gave up 2 bases, with 10 bases separating them. The CDR3 length is 15 residues. In germline, CDR1 is SGDLS, CDR2 YYNGEE. The CDR3 DNA reads as TGTGCCAGCAGCGTAGGTGACAGGTTCACAGATACGCAGTATTTT. As protein: CASSVGDRFTDTQYF.

In this sample, this clonotype turned up many times. The chain combines TRBV5-1 with TRBJ1-2; D not resolved. Trimming pared 4 bases from V and 4 bases from J, leaving 14 bases between. Germline CDR1 reads SGHRS; CDR2 reads YFSETQ. The CDR3 has 14 amino acids. CDR3 sequence: CASSPREGTYGYTF. The CDR3 DNA is TGCGCCAGCAGCCCAAGGGAGGGAACCTATGGCTACACCTTC.

This clonotype came up many times. This chain connects TRBV6-5 to TRBJ2-5; D might be TRBD1 (7 bases). V was cut by 5 bases and J by 1 base, with 11 bases left in between. CDR3 size: 14 residues. The germline CDR1 and CDR2 sequences are MNHEY and SVGAGI. The CDR3 region is CASSRRDSQETQYF. In nucleotides, the CDR3 is TGTGCCAGCAGTCGGCGGGACAGCCAAGAGACCCAGTACTTC.

The chain recombines TRBV7-2 with TRBJ2-3; 10 nucleotides line up with TRBD2. The J segment lost 3 bases and the V segment lost 6 bases, leaving 9 bases of the junction unmatched. The length of the CDR3 is 16 residues. Germline V gives CDR1 SGHTA, CDR2 FQGNSA. DNA for the CDR3: TGTGCCAGCAGTAAAGGGAGCGGGAGGGCTACAGATACGCAGTATTTT. Its translation: CASSKGSGRATDTQYF.

There are many counts of this clonotype. This chain links TRBV4-1 with TRBJ2-1; maybe TRBD1 (5 bases). There are 13 residues in the CDR3. V was pared by 11 bases and J by 3 bases, with 14 bases between. Looked up from germline, CDR1 is MGHRA and CDR2 is YSYEKL. CDR3: CAAGPGRYNEQFF. The CDR3 nucleotides are TGCGCCGCCGGCCCAGGGCGCTACAATGAGCAGTTCTTC.

This clonotype was seen a single time. Just one base apart from a much larger clone, this may be a read error. The V call is TRBV5-1, the J call TRBJ1-1; D possibly corresponds to TRBD1 (6 bases). Germline assignment: CDR1 SGHRS and CDR2 YFSETQ. This CDR3 spans 15 amino acids. CDR3: CTSSFPSGGRREAFF. The CDR3 coding sequence is TGCACCAGCAGCTTCCCCAGCGGGGGGCGAAGGGAAGCTTTCTTT.

Many counts were recorded for this clonotype. The gene calls are TRBV19 and TRBJ2-7, with no clear D. CDR3 length: 14 amino acids. Germline V gives CDR1 LNHDA, CDR2 SQIVND (reference sequence). V lost 5 bases and J lost 6, with 17 bases in between. CDR3 residues: CASSSRIGMGEQYF. DNA for the CDR3: TGTGCCAGTAGTTCGAGGATTGGAATGGGCGAGCAGTACTTC.

This clonotype was counted at least ten times. CDR3 sequence: CASSVRVRNSPLHF. CDR3 DNA: TGTGCCAGCAGCGTTAGGGTCAGAAATTCACCCCTCCACTTT. This chain links TRBV9 with TRBJ1-6, with unresolved D. The ends were cut back, 2 bases at V and 7 bases at J, with 10 bases in the middle. The CDR3 extends over 14 amino acids. Germline V gives CDR1 SGDLS, CDR2 YYNGEE.

This chain connects TRBV20-1 to TRBJ1-5, with D maybe TRBD1 (5 bases). Germline values: CDR1 DFQATT, CDR2 SNEGSKA (reference sequence). The CDR3 runs 15 residues. The CDR3 reads CRDLAGTRGWQPQHF. CDR3 in DNA: TGCAGAGACCTAGCCGGGACTAGGGGATGGCAGCCCCAGCATTTT.

This clonotype was observed many times. This chain links TRBV20-1 with TRBJ2-7; no clear D. This CDR3 comprises 14 residues. Per the germline V gene, CDR1 is DFQATT and CDR2 is SNEGSKA (reference sequence). Deletions cut 4 bases from V and 2 bases from J, with 15 bases between. For the CDR3, the DNA is TGCAGTGCTATCAACCCACAGCCTACCTACGAGCAGTACTTC. It specifies CSAINPQPTYEQYF.

V gene TRBV19 combines with J gene TRBJ2-1, with D possibly being TRBD1 (5 bases). The V end lost 7 bases, the J end lost 3 bases, and 16 bases lay between the germline ends. Germline V lookup: CDR1 LNHDA, CDR2 SQIVND (reference sequence). This CDR3 is built from 15 residues. CDR3 protein: CASTLGKGVYNEQFF. In DNA, the CDR3 is TGTGCCAGTACCCTAGGAAAAGGGGTCTACAATGAGCAGTTCTTC.

The J gene is TRBJ2-7, the V gene TRBV5-1; D uncertain. The CDR3 contains 15 residues. V gave up 10 bases and J gave up 2 bases, with 22 bases separating them. Per the germline V gene, CDR1 is SGHRS and CDR2 is YFSETQ. The CDR3 bases are TGCGCCGGAGCGTTGAGGCTAAGGGCCACCTACGAGCAGTACTTC. Protein product: CAGALRLRATYEQYF.

V gene TRBV7-9 combines with J gene TRBJ2-1; 7 nucleotides match TRBD2. The CDR3 runs 14 residues. CDR1 is SEHNR, CDR2 FQNEAQ, per germline (reference sequence). With 5 bases clipped from V and 5 bases from J, the junction kept 6 bases outside the gene matches. Here the CDR3 DNA reads TGTGCCAGCAGCCCTCGGGACTACAACAATGAGCAGTTCTTC. As protein: CASSPRDYNNEQFF. Full variable domain (missing parts from reference TRBV7-9 and TRBJ2-1): DTGVSQNPRHKITKRGQNVTFRCDPISEHNRLYWYRQTLGQGPEFLTYFQNEAQLEKSRLLSDRFSAERPKGSFSTLEIQRTEQGDSAMYLCASSPRDYNNEQFFGPGTRLTVL.

This clonotype has at least ten counts. The V gene is TRBV20-1, the J gene TRBJ2-7, with 10 nucleotides matching TRBD2. Germline V gene sequence: CDR1 DFQATT, CDR2 SNEGSKA (reference sequence). The CDR3 is 13 residues long. The V and J ends lost 7 bases and 6 bases, in that order; junction bases with no gene match: 9. The CDR3, as DNA: TGCAGTGTCCCGGGTCTAGCGGGAGCCGAGCAGTACTTC. Encoded protein: CSVPGLAGAEQYF.

Relative to its sample, this clonotype is medium-sized. The V gene is TRBV25-1, the J gene TRBJ1-5; 7 bases fit TRBD1. Trimming took 5 bases from V and 3 from J; bases not matched to a gene: 7. Germline V CDR1 and CDR2: MGHDK, SYGVNS. The CDR3 loop spans 15 amino acids. CDR3 protein: CASSPRTGTNQPQHF. DNA for the CDR3: TGTGCCAGCAGTCCCCGGACAGGTACCAATCAGCCCCAGCATTTT. Full variable domain (remainder filled in from reference TRBV25-1 and TRBJ1-5): EADIYQTPRYLVIGTGKKITLECSQTMGHDKMYWYQQDPGMELHLIHYSYGVNSTEKGDLSSESTVSRIRTEHFPLTLESARPSHTSQYLCASSPRTGTNQPQHFGDGTRLSIL.

This clonotype is labeled medium-sized. The chain has TRBV2 and TRBJ2-7; D remains unclear. The V end was cut by 1 base, the J end by 6 bases, with 7 bases between. CDR1 is SNHLY, CDR2 FYNNEI, per germline. This CDR3 is built from 12 residues. The CDR3 sequence: CASSEVGPEQYF. In DNA, the CDR3 is TGTGCCAGCAGTGAAGTTGGTCCCGAGCAGTACTTC. Full variable domain (outside the CDR3, taken from reference TRBV2 and TRBJ2-7): EPEVTQTPSHQVTQMGQEVILRCVPISNHLYFYWYRQILGQKVEFLVSFYNNEISEKSEIFDDQFSVERPDGSNFTLKIRSTKLEDSAMYFCASSEVGPEQYFGPGTRLTVT.

The chain joins TRBV20-1 to TRBJ1-5; D is undetermined. There are 15 residues in the CDR3. The V and J ends lost 2 bases and 11 bases respectively, with 22 bases between them. Germline lookup yields CDR1 DFQATT and CDR2 SNEGSKA (reference sequence). The DNA for the CDR3 is TGCAGTGCTAGAATGTGGACTAGCGGGAGCGAGACCCAGCATTTT. This sequence encodes CSARMWTSGSETQHF.

The J gene is TRBJ2-2, the V gene TRBV24-1; D not resolved. The CDR3 length is 14 residues. Germline CDR1 reads KGHDR; CDR2 reads SFDVKD. The V end was cut by 4 bases, the J end by 0 bases, with 5 bases between. CDR3 sequence: CATSEHTNTGELFF. The CDR3 DNA reads as TGTGCCACCAGTGAACACACGAACACCGGGGAGCTGTTTTTT.

In regard to this clonotype: A read error may explain this, as a much larger clone is one base away. This rearrangement joins TRBV7-9 to TRBJ2-1; 10 bases agree with TRBD2. Germline CDR1 reads SEHNR; CDR2 reads FQNEAQ (reference sequence). The CDR3 runs 19 residues. The CDR3 DNA reads TGTGCCAGCAGCTTACATTTTTGGGGACTAGCGTTAACCTACAATGTGCAGTTCTTC. This encodes CASSLHFWGLALTYNVQFF.